One and the same sample provided the 12 T cell receptor beta chains below, sequenced in a study of blood T cells in healthy people across ages. Then a second PCR, running roughly 7 to 11 cycles, was carried out with a sample-barcoded 5' primer and a J-beta primer mix. TCRdb analysed the 5' RACE reads with MiXCR anew, one entry per CDR3 protein. The sample has 1.8 million or so distinct CDR3 sequences; around 42% are singletons. The sequenced material came from blood. The receptors here all came from a human donor in good health.

The V call is TRBV6-2 or TRBV6-3, the J call TRBJ2-7; D is ambiguous. Trimming cost V 2 bases and J 7 bases, with 9 bases left between them. The CDR3 covers 12 residues. CDR1 and CDR2 (germline): MNHEY, SVGEGT. The CDR3 region has the DNA TGTGCCAGCAGTTACGGGTTGGGGGAGCAGTACTTC. Protein: CASSYGLGEQYF.

CDR3 in amino acids: CSALGPSSYEQYF. The CDR3 nucleotides read TGCAGTGCTCTGGGACCCAGCTCCTACGAGCAGTACTTC. V and J are TRBV20-1 and TRBJ2-7; the D gene could be TRBD1 or TRBD2 (5 bases each). This CDR3 has 13 amino acids. Germline CDR1 DFQATT, CDR2 SNEGSKA (reference sequence). V lost 5 bases to trimming and J lost 0 bases, with 11 bases between them.

The chain carries TRBV11-1 and TRBJ2-3; maybe TRBD2 (6 bases). The CDR3 is made up of 16 amino acids. Germline CDR1 and CDR2: SGHAT and FQDESV (reference sequence). The V end lost 3 bases, the J end lost 4 bases, and 17 bases lay between the germline ends. This CDR3 is CASSFRDPGGADTQYF. The CDR3 bases are TGTGCCAGCAGCTTCCGGGACCCAGGAGGGGCAGATACGCAGTATTTT.

This clonotype was seen ten or more times. The V gene is TRBV4-3, the J gene TRBJ2-1; D uncertain. The CDR3 contains 16 residues. CDR1 is LGHNA and CDR2 is YSLEER in the germline V gene. V was trimmed by 0 bases and J by 2 bases, leaving 11 bases between them. The CDR3 region has the DNA TGCGCCAGCAGCCAAGAAGGGTTAGGAACCTACAATGAGCAGTTCTTC. This translates into CASSQEGLGTYNEQFF.

This clonotype appeared a few times. The chain is built from TRBV7-2 and TRBJ2-7; D gene uncertain. Trimming removed 3 bases at V and 0 bases at J, with 9 bases between. This CDR3 spans 14 amino acids. Germline V CDR1 and CDR2: SGHTA, FQGNSA. CDR3 DNA: TGTGCCAGCAGCTTGGTCAGTAACTCCTACGAGCAGTACTTC. It encodes CASSLVSNSYEQYF.

V and J are TRBV7-2 and TRBJ1-5, with D maybe TRBD1 (5 bases). The CDR3 consists of 15 residues. CDR1 SGHTA and CDR2 FQGNSA come from the germline V gene. The V end lost 3 bases, the J end lost 4 bases, and 13 bases lay between the germline ends. The CDR3 loop is CASSFSAGGNQPQHF. The CDR3 DNA reads TGTGCCAGCAGCTTTTCAGCCGGGGGAAATCAGCCCCAGCATTTT.

This clonotype came up a few times. The CDR3 coding sequence is TGTGCCAGCAGCTTAGATCCAGGTCCAGAGACCCAGTACTTC. Amino acid sequence: CASSLDPGPETQYF. The chain recombines TRBV7-8 with TRBJ2-5; D unclear. The CDR3 loop spans 14 amino acids. V lost 1 base, J lost 4 bases, and 10 bases lay in between. Germline V gene data show CDR1 as SGHVS and CDR2 as FQNEAQ.

The chain carries TRBV6-6 and TRBJ1-6, with TRBD1 as a possible D gene (6 bases). V was shortened by 6 bases and J by 7 bases, with 19 bases between the two germline ends. Germline loops: CDR1 MNHNY, CDR2 SVGAGI (reference sequence). There are 16 residues in the CDR3. CDR3 loop: CASRSTLGTPNSPLHF. The DNA for the CDR3 is TGTGCCAGCAGGTCTACCCTCGGGACACCGAATTCACCCCTCCACTTT.

The chain joins TRBV10-3 to TRBJ2-7; 10 nucleotides line up with TRBD2. CDR1 ENHRY and CDR2 SYGVKD come from the germline V gene. Trimming removed 3 bases from V and 5 bases from J; junction bases left unmatched: 13. The CDR3 covers 17 residues. For the CDR3, the DNA is TGTGCCATCAGTGACCCCTCACTTAGCGGGGGGTCCAACGAGCAGTACTTC. Translating it yields CAISDPSLSGGSNEQYF.

This rearrangement joins TRBV27 to TRBJ2-7; D could derive from TRBD1 or TRBD2 (5 bases each). Trimming shortened V by 7 bases and J by 4 bases, and 17 bases separated the two germline ends. The length of the CDR3 is 14 residues. The germline V gene encodes CDR1 MNHEY and CDR2 SMNVEV (reference sequence). CDR3 region: CASTGLRDRYEQYF. CDR3 coding DNA: TGTGCCAGCACCGGATTACGGGACCGTTACGAGCAGTACTTC.

This clonotype was observed a handful of times. The genes are TRBV20-1 and TRBJ2-1, with 14 bases fitting TRBD2. CDR1 DFQATT and CDR2 SNEGSKA come from the germline V gene (reference sequence). J lost 4 bases, V lost 4 bases, and 3 bases had no gene match. The CDR3 is made up of 15 amino acids. DNA for the CDR3: TGCAGTGCTACCTGGACTAGCGGGGGGTACAATGAGCAGTTCTTC. Its translation: CSATWTSGGYNEQFF.

The chain recombines TRBV7-8 with TRBJ1-6, with D possibly matching TRBD1 (6 bases). The CDR3 contains 18 residues. V dropped 2 bases and J dropped 5 bases, with 19 bases sitting between them. The V gene's germline CDR1 is SGHVS and CDR2 FQNEAQ. The CDR3 here is CASSLSREGGSDNSPLHF. The CDR3 coding sequence is TGTGCCAGCAGCTTATCCAGGGAGGGGGGCTCGGATAATTCACCCCTCCACTTT. Supplemented by reference TRBV7-8 and TRBJ1-6, the full variable domain reads GAGVSQSPRYKVAKRGQDVALRCDPISGHVSLFWYQQALGQGPEFLTYFQNEAQLDKSGLPSDRFFAERPEGSVSTLKIQRTQQEDSAVYLCASSLSREGGSDNSPLHFGNGTRLTVT.